These 29 T cell receptor beta chains came from one sample sequenced in a study of blood T cell repertoires in COVID-19. Libraries were prepared by immunoSEQ multiplex PCR; TCRdb keeps only in-frame clonotypes and omits some of them. This sample yields about 20,000 clones, of which 80% to 90% are seen a single time; more than 20% belongs to the top ten. Sequencing was done on a sample of peripheral blood. The receptors here all came from a human donor with active COVID-19. The donor label of this sample is uncertain.

J is TRBJ2-5 and V is TRBV4-2; 10 bases are a match to TRBD2. Germline lookup yields CDR1 LGHNA and CDR2 YNFKEQ. The CDR3 runs to 15 residues. Losses at the gene ends were 0 bases for V and 4 bases for J; bases not matched to a gene: 2. CDR3 bases: TGTGCCAGCAGCCAAGATCTAGCGGGGGTAGAGACCCAGTACTTC. Encoded protein: CASSQDLAGVETQYF.

V is TRBV5-6 and J is TRBJ2-5; no clear D. The V end was cut by 2 bases, the J end by 1 base, with 3 bases between. CDR1 and CDR2 from the germline V gene are SGHDT and YYEEEE. This CDR3 spans 12 amino acids. DNA for the CDR3: TGTGCCAGCAGCTTCCTCCAAGAGACCCAGTACTTC. It translates to CASSFLQETQYF.

This clone came up once. This chain joins TRBV4-1 and TRBJ2-6; D is unresolved. Germline V gives CDR1 MGHRA, CDR2 YSYEKL. The CDR3 is 14 residues long. V lost 2 bases to trimming and J lost 3 bases, with 5 bases between them. CDR3 in amino acids: CASSQPGGANVLTF. The CDR3 DNA reads TGCGCCAGCAGCCAACCGGGTGGGGCCAACGTCCTGACTTTC.

A word on this clone: One junction end does not reproduce the germline sequence, and a read error may be involved. The rearrangement uses TRBV10-1 and TRBJ1-4; a weak D match, TRBD1 (5 bases). Germline CDR1 reads WNHNN; CDR2 reads SYGVQD (reference sequence). The CDR3 totals 14 residues. As DNA, the CDR3 is TGCGCCAGCAGTGATCGGGACTGGGGAAGAAAAACTGTTTTT. This codes for CASSDRDWGRKTVF.

This chain connects TRBV18 to TRBJ1-1; perhaps TRBD1 as D (6 bases). Germline values: CDR1 KGHSH, CDR2 LQKENI. This CDR3 region has 14 residues. The germline V and J ends were trimmed by 4 bases and 4 bases, with 13 bases remaining between them. Here the CDR3 reads CASSLKQGGTEAFF. CDR3 DNA sequence: TGTGCCAGCTCACTTAAACAGGGTGGCACTGAAGCTTTCTTT.

This clone has just a few counts. The rearrangement joins TRBV12-3 or TRBV12-4 to TRBJ2-4, with D possibly TRBD2 on 6 matching bases. The CDR3 contains 13 residues. V was trimmed by 5 bases and J by 6 bases, leaving 11 bases between them. The CDR3 sequence: CASSLSGINIQYF. In DNA form, the CDR3 reads TGTGCCAGCAGTCTTAGCGGAATAAACATTCAGTACTTC.

In DNA form, the CDR3 reads TGTGCCAGTAGTACCCTCCGGGATGAAAAACTGTTTTTT. This codes for CASSTLRDEKLFF. V is TRBV19 and J is TRBJ1-4, with D unresolved. Germline V gene data show CDR1 as LNHDA and CDR2 as SQIVND (reference sequence). The V and J ends lost 4 bases and 6 bases respectively, with 9 bases between them. This CDR3 is 13 amino acids long.

The genes are TRBV21-1 and TRBJ1-1. TRBV21-1 is deemed a pseudogene. The length of the CDR3 is 14 residues. The CDR3 bases are TGTGCCAGCCCGAGGAACAGGAGGGATCCTGAAGCTTTCTTT. Translation: CASPRNRRDPEAFF.

This clone was counted a few times. The CDR3 loop reads CASRRDRVSSYEQYF. The DNA of the CDR3 is TGTGCCAGCAGGCGGGACAGGGTGAGCTCCTACGAGCAGTACTTC. The J gene is TRBJ2-7, the V gene TRBV5-4; 9 positions match TRBD1. With V trimmed by 5 bases and J by 0 bases, 6 bases remained unmatched. Germline CDR1 reads SGHNT; CDR2 reads YYREEE (reference sequence). The CDR3 totals 15 residues. Supplemented by reference TRBV5-4 and TRBJ2-7, the full variable domain reads ETGVTQSPTHLIKTRGQQVTLRCSSQSGHNTVSWYQQALGQGPQFIFQYYREEENGRGNFPPRFSGLQFPNYSSELNVNALELDDSALYLCASRRDRVSSYEQYFGPGTRLTVT.

The CDR3 protein is CASSAGTGYGYTF. The CDR3, as DNA: TGTGCCAGCAGCGCCGGGACAGGGTATGGCTACACCTTC. The rearrangement links TRBV5-6 to TRBJ1-2, with 9 bases that match TRBD1. CDR3 length: 13 amino acids. V gave up 4 bases and J gave up 5 bases; unmatched junction bases: 3. CDR1 is SGHDT and CDR2 is YYEEEE in the germline V gene.

This clone is a singleton in its sample. The chain uses TRBV28 and TRBJ2-1; weak D call: TRBD2 (6 bases). This CDR3 is built from 10 residues. Germline CDR1 reads MDHEN; CDR2 reads SYDVKM. Trimming removed 8 bases at V and 10 bases at J, with 9 bases between. The CDR3 protein is CASGGMEQFF. DNA of the CDR3: TGTGCCAGCGGGGGGATGGAGCAGTTCTTC.

The chain links TRBV20-1 to TRBJ1-4; D is possibly TRBD1 (5 bases). Germline V gene lookup returns CDR1 DFQATT and CDR2 SNEGSKA (reference sequence). The CDR3 spans 11 residues. CDR3 in DNA: TGCAGCCCACAGGAAAATGAAAAACTGTTTTTT. Translation gives CSPQENEKLFF.

The V and J genes are TRBV7-2 and TRBJ1-1; D gene uncertain. The CDR3 length is 15 residues. V shed 1 base and J shed 2 bases, with 11 bases lying between them. The germline V gene has CDR1 SGHTA and CDR2 FQGNSA. The CDR3: CASSLDLGGNTEAFF. The CDR3 DNA follows: TGTGCCAGCAGCTTAGATCTGGGAGGAAACACTGAAGCTTTCTTT.

This clone was found once. V and J are TRBV27 and TRBJ2-7, with a weak D call TRBD2 (6 bases). Germline V gene data show CDR1 as MNHEY and CDR2 as SMNVEV (reference sequence). The CDR3 contains 12 residues. V was pared by 3 bases and J by 7 bases, with 10 bases between. The CDR3 loop is CASSLTRGEQYF. CDR3 sequence (DNA): TGTGCCAGCAGTTTGACCCGGGGGGAGCAGTACTTC.

The V and J genes are TRBV5-1 and TRBJ1-4; no clear D. V lost 0 bases, J lost 4 bases, and 7 bases lay in between. The CDR3 runs 14 residues. From germline, CDR1 is SGHRS and CDR2 YFSETQ. CDR3 nucleotide sequence: TGCGCCAGCAGCTTGGACGGGAATAATGAAAAACTGTTTTTT. It specifies CASSLDGNNEKLFF.

The chain uses TRBV18 and TRBJ2-1; no clear D. The CDR3 runs 12 residues. Germline V gene sequence: CDR1 KGHSH, CDR2 LQKENI. V shed 5 bases and J shed 5 bases, with 7 bases lying between them. CDR3 nucleotides: TGTGCCAGCTCATCTTTTAACAATGAGCAGTTCTTC. Protein sequence: CASSSFNNEQFF.

This clone was seen a few times. This chain uses TRBV5-1 with TRBJ1-6; D might be TRBD1 (6 bases). The V end was cut by 0 bases, the J end by 6 bases, with 13 bases between. CDR1 is SGHRS and CDR2 is YFSETQ in the germline V gene. CDR3 length equals 16 residues. CDR3 loop: CASSLESGVGNSPLHF. CDR3 nucleotide sequence: TGCGCCAGCAGCTTGGAGTCAGGGGTAGGTAATTCACCCCTCCACTTT.

The rearrangement links TRBV19 to TRBJ2-5; 9 bases map to TRBD2. Germline loops: CDR1 LNHDA, CDR2 SQIVND (reference sequence). The CDR3 covers 14 residues. The junction had 4 bases not matched to a gene; V was cut back by 5 bases and J by 3 bases. The CDR3 region is CASSGLAQEETQYF. DNA of the CDR3: TGTGCCAGTAGTGGACTAGCGCAAGAAGAGACCCAGTACTTC.

This clone came up once. The J gene is TRBJ1-3, the V gene TRBV5-1, with no clear D. V lost 7 bases, J lost 4 bases, and 21 bases lay in between. Germline CDR1 SGHRS, CDR2 YFSETQ. This CDR3 is built from 16 residues. CDR3 residues: CASREMPRRDGNTIYF. CDR3 sequence (DNA): TGCGCCAGCCGGGAGATGCCACGGCGCGACGGAAACACCATATATTTT.

The chain couples TRBV14 to TRBJ2-3, with TRBD1 matching over 8 bases. V lost 4 bases to trimming and J lost 2 bases; unmatched junction nucleotides: 8. Germline assignment: CDR1 SGHDN and CDR2 FVKESK. The length of the CDR3 is 16 residues. This CDR3 reads CASSPMTGAVTDTQYF. CDR3 nucleotide sequence: TGTGCCAGCAGCCCAATGACAGGGGCCGTCACAGATACGCAGTATTTT.

The sample holds one count of this clone. The chain recombines TRBV5-1 with TRBJ1-1; D remains ambiguous. Trimming cost V 4 bases and J 1 base, with 8 bases left between them. This CDR3 spans 13 amino acids. CDR1 and CDR2 from the germline V gene are SGHRS and YFSETQ. Written as DNA, the CDR3 is TGCGCCAGCAGCACTTCTCAGAACACTGAAGCTTTCTTT. As protein: CASSTSQNTEAFF.

The chain is built from TRBV12-5 and TRBJ1-3, with 8 positions matching TRBD1. The V gene's germline CDR1 is LGHNT and CDR2 FRNRAP. V shed 6 bases, J shed 7 bases, and the junction held 8 bases outside the gene matches. The CDR3 runs to 14 residues. The CDR3 nucleotides are TGTGCTAGTGGAAGACTCAGGGGGCCGAACACCATATATTTT. The encoded protein is CASGRLRGPNTIYF. The full variable domain, in which reference TRBV12-5 and TRBJ1-3 provide the parts outside the CDR3, is DARVTQTPRHKVTEMGQEVTMRCQPILGHNTVFWYRQTMMQGLELLAYFRNRAPLDDSGMPKDRFSAEMPDATLATLKIQPSEPRDSAVYFCASGRLRGPNTIYFGEGSWLTVV.

V gene TRBV7-3 combines with J gene TRBJ2-3; no firm D call. V was shortened by 2 bases and J by 0 bases, with 9 bases between the two germline ends. Germline CDR1 SGHTA, CDR2 FQGTGA. The CDR3 sequence is 15 residues long. The CDR3 sequence is CASSLGHRSTDTQYF. The CDR3 DNA reads as TGTGCCAGCAGCTTAGGCCACCGTAGCACAGATACGCAGTATTTT.

The chain links TRBV7-3 to TRBJ1-1; TRBD1 agrees at 8 bases. Germline loops: CDR1 SGHTA, CDR2 FQGTGA. This CDR3 is built from 15 residues. Germline trimming cut 5 bases from V and 5 bases from J; bases unmatched to any gene: 10. The CDR3 here is CASSGGTGLVTEAFF. In DNA form, the CDR3 reads TGTGCCAGCAGCGGAGGGACAGGATTGGTTACTGAAGCTTTCTTT.

This chain links TRBV5-1 with TRBJ2-2, with 7 positions matching TRBD1. The CDR3 runs 15 residues. CDR1 is SGHRS, CDR2 YFSETQ, per germline. V gave up 4 bases and J gave up 8 bases; unmatched junction bases: 11. The CDR3 sequence: CASSRQTGPDGELFF. The CDR3 coding sequence is TGCGCCAGCAGCAGGCAGACAGGGCCCGATGGGGAGCTGTTTTTT.

The chain has TRBV6-6 and TRBJ1-3; D might be TRBD1 (6 bases). This CDR3 contains 15 residues. V lost 4 bases to trimming and J lost 0 bases, with 10 bases between them. CDR1 is MNHNY, CDR2 SVGAGI, per germline (reference sequence). This CDR3 is CASSSGVSSGNTIYF. Here the CDR3 DNA reads TGTGCCAGCAGTTCAGGGGTCTCCTCTGGAAACACCATATATTTT.

The J gene is TRBJ2-1, the V gene TRBV24-1, with D perhaps matching TRBD1 (6 bases). Trimming pared 1 base from V and 7 bases from J, leaving 10 bases between. CDR1 is KGHDR, CDR2 SFDVKD, per germline. The CDR3 is 14 residues long. The CDR3 DNA is TGTGCCACCAGTGATTTCCGCAGGGGAAATGAGCAGTTCTTC. Translation: CATSDFRRGNEQFF.

The chain combines TRBV28 with TRBJ1-3; TRBD1 matches at 7 bases. In germline, CDR1 is MDHEN, CDR2 SYDVKM. With 6 bases clipped from V and 0 bases from J, the junction kept 11 bases outside the gene matches. This CDR3 contains 17 residues. The CDR3 loop reads CASRLYRGVRSGNTIYF. In DNA form, the CDR3 reads TGTGCCAGCAGGCTATACAGGGGCGTCCGCTCTGGAAACACCATATATTTT.

The count of this clone is one. This rearrangement joins TRBV7-2 to TRBJ2-5; a possible D gene is TRBD1 (5 bases). This CDR3 contains 12 residues. Trimming stripped 5 bases from V and 5 bases from J, with 9 bases between. Per the germline V gene, CDR1 is SGHTA and CDR2 is FQGNSA. Here the CDR3 reads CASSAQGETQYF. CDR3 DNA: TGTGCCAGCAGCGCGCAGGGTGAGACCCAGTACTTC.